This TCR beta chain is from a study of blood T cell repertoires in COVID-19. Background on the study: Whether acute or convalescent, the COVID-19 samples came from the United States, Italy and Spain. T cells, B-cell-depleted T cells, or PBMCs provided the cDNA or gDNA that served as material.

Germline V gene lookup returns CDR1 MNHEY and CDR2 SVGEGT. V lost 5 bases and J 0 bases, leaving 11 bases between the germline ends. This CDR3 has 15 amino acids. In the study's own analysis: Researchers report that nucleated cell counts were estimated from reference gene primer amplification. Assay: immunoSEQ multiplex PCR; the TCRdb copy retains only in-frame clones and omits some. That table supplies the V and J calls and clone size; D and trimming were determined from the DNA. The data show roughly 230,000 clones, roughly four fifths seen once. This TCR derives from a man aged 50 to 60 with acute or convalescent COVID-19. What was sequenced was peripheral blood. The chain couples TRBV6-2 or TRBV6-3 to TRBJ1-5; a weak D match, TRBD1 (5 bases). CDR3 residues: CASSLTAYSNQPQHF. The DNA for the CDR3 is TGTGCCAGCAGTCTGACAGCCTATAGCAATCAGCCCCAGCATTTT.